The 10 T cell receptor beta chains below all came from one sample that was sequenced in a study of cytomegalovirus exposure and HLA in healthy donors. The study ran its PCR with 60 Vbeta and 13 Jbeta primers. The data were produced by immunoSEQ multiplex PCR, yet TCRdb's version contains in-frame clones alone and is incomplete. This sample has about 180,000 clones, with 80% to 90% found just once. The specimen was PBMCs. Receptor source: a girl aged 2-10 years in good health and CMV-seropositive.

The V call is TRBV5-1, the J call TRBJ2-1; the D is unclear. CDR3 size: 16 residues. Germline lookup yields CDR1 SGHRS and CDR2 YFSETQ. Trimming took 4 bases from V and 0 from J, leaving 14 bases between them. This CDR3 is CASSPMAALSYNEQFF. DNA for the CDR3: TGCGCCAGCAGCCCTATGGCGGCCCTCTCCTACAATGAGCAGTTCTTC.

J is TRBJ2-1 and V is TRBV11-2; D uncertain. CDR3 size: 13 residues. Germline V CDR1 and CDR2: SGHAT, FQNNGV. Trimming stripped 5 bases from V and 3 bases from J, with 8 bases between. CDR3 protein: CASSPPIYNEQFF. The DNA for the CDR3 is TGTGCCAGCAGCCCCCCCATCTACAATGAGCAGTTCTTC.

Comment on this clone: Other DNA sequences in this sample translate to the same CDR3. The rearrangement links TRBV27 to TRBJ1-4; no firm D call. V lost 8 bases and J lost 7, with 23 bases in between. The CDR3 totals 16 residues. CDR1 is MNHEY and CDR2 is SMNVEV in the germline V gene (reference sequence). The CDR3 reads CASSPGPRQTLEKLFF. Written as DNA, the CDR3 is TGTGCCAGCTCCCCAGGTCCCCGGCAAACCCTTGAAAAACTGTTTTTT.

This chain connects TRBV28 to TRBJ1-3, with 7 nucleotides matching TRBD1. This CDR3 is built from 18 residues. The trim removed 4 bases at V and 0 bases at J, leaving 12 bases unmatched. Germline V gene sequence: CDR1 MDHEN, CDR2 SYDVKM. CDR3 bases: TGTGCCAGCAGTTCACCCTGGACAGGTGGAAGCTCTGGAAACACCATATATTTT. This encodes CASSSPWTGGSSGNTIYF.

The rearrangement links TRBV6-1 to TRBJ1-3, with TRBD1 matching 8 bases. Per the germline V gene, CDR1 is MNHNS and CDR2 is SASEGT. The CDR3 totals 15 residues. V was pared by 0 bases and J by 4 bases, with 2 bases of the junction left unmatched. CDR3 sequence: CASSEATGAGNTIYF. In DNA, the CDR3 is TGTGCCAGCAGTGAAGCGACAGGGGCCGGAAACACCATATATTTT.

The genes are TRBV21-1 and TRBJ2-7; the table calls TRBD1, which could not be checked here. TRBV21-1 is described as a pseudogene. The length of the CDR3 is 16 residues. CDR3 DNA: TGTGCCAGCAGCAAACTCGAACAGGAAAGCTCCTACGAGCAGTACTTC. This codes for CASSKLEQESSYEQYF.

This chain joins TRBV19 and TRBJ2-7; 7 nucleotides align to TRBD1. The trim removed 5 bases at V and 3 bases at J, leaving 7 bases unmatched. Per germline, CDR1 LNHDA and CDR2 SQIVND (reference sequence). This CDR3 is built from 14 residues. The CDR3 reads CASSSRQGHYEQYF. The CDR3 DNA follows: TGTGCCAGTAGTTCTAGACAGGGACACTACGAGCAGTACTTC.

The chain combines TRBV6-5 with TRBJ2-3; 7 bases fit TRBD1. The CDR3 covers 14 residues. V dropped 5 bases and J dropped 4; count of bases not matched to a gene: 6. Germline V CDR1 and CDR2: MNHEY, SVGAGI. The CDR3 region is CASSTGTAADTQYF. Here the CDR3 DNA reads TGTGCCAGCAGTACCGGGACAGCGGCAGATACGCAGTATTTT.

This rearrangement joins TRBV5-1 to TRBJ1-4, with TRBD1 matching over 8 bases. J was trimmed by 5 bases and V by 4 bases; bases with no gene match: 4. The CDR3 contains 14 residues. Germline lookup yields CDR1 SGHRS and CDR2 YFSETQ. The CDR3 sequence: CASSRQGTNEKLFF. The CDR3 DNA reads TGCGCCAGCAGCCGACAGGGGACGAATGAAAAACTGTTTTTT.

The chain joins TRBV4-2 to TRBJ1-2; 7 positions agree with TRBD1. CDR1 is LGHNA, CDR2 YNFKEQ, per germline. The CDR3 has 15 residues. The junction had 10 bases not matched to a gene; V was cut back by 7 bases and J by 2 bases. The CDR3 nucleotides read TGTGCCAGCACCCTGACAGGGCCATTCAACTATGGCTACACCTTC. Protein: CASTLTGPFNYGYTF.